This T cell receptor (beta chain) was recovered during a study of HIV-infected patients and healthy controls. This clonotype was counted at least ten times. cDNA was made from around 0.5 ug RNA using alpha and beta constant primers. Alpha and beta chain libraries were made separately by chain-specific third strand synthesis with multiplexing indices. MiXCR was run by TCRdb on the 5' RACE reads, yielding one entry per CDR3 protein. The sample includes around 19,000 distinct CDR3 sequences, 8% to 10% of them seen just once. No cell fractionation was done, so the repertoire covers all unsorted peripheral blood T cells. CDR3 length equals 15 residues. Trimming cost V 3 bases and J 1 base; bases outside gene matches: 5.

J is TRBJ1-1 and V is TRBV12-3 or TRBV12-4; 7 bases map to TRBD1. Sample: blood. The source is an adult in good health. CDR3 in amino acids: CASSLWGQPNTEAFF. CDR3 coding DNA: TGTGCCAGCAGTTTGTGGGGACAGCCGAACACTGAAGCTTTCTTT.